This T cell receptor (beta chain) appears in the sequencing data of a study of T cell repertoires in cytomegalovirus infection. A remark on this clonotype: Its antigen is still unknown.

TCRdb recomputed calls from the reads with MiXCR, one row per CDR3 protein. The sample includes about 500,000 distinct CDR3 sequences, roughly a third of them seen just once. Specimen: cultured PBMCs, collected from culture after CMV antigen stimulation. The origin of this receptor is a human donor in good health (CMV status not recorded). Some clones in this sample may be carry-over from other donors' samples.

CDR3 coding DNA: TGTGCCAGCAGTTTATCGCGCCGAGATGGGGCCAACGTCCTGACTTTC. It is translated as CASSLSRRDGANVLTF. J is TRBJ2-6 and V is TRBV27; D uncertain. The germline V gene has CDR1 MNHEY and CDR2 SMNVEV (reference sequence). This CDR3 contains 16 residues. Trimming removed 0 bases from V and 3 bases from J, with 9 bases in between.